These 31 T cell receptor beta chains came from one sample sequenced in a study of blood T cells in healthy people across ages. Then a second PCR, running about 7 to 11 cycles, was carried out with a sample-barcoded 5' primer and a J-beta primer mix. TCRdb reanalysed the 5' RACE reads using MiXCR and keeps one entry per CDR3 protein. Of fewer than 600,000 distinct CDR3 sequences listed, about 26% were seen once; the top ten hold approximately 4%. These sequences were also reported in another study, on T cells of mothers and their children.

The sample comprised blood. The receptors here all came from a boy aged 2-15 years in good health.

This rearrangement joins TRBV20-1 to TRBJ1-1; no clear D. Trimming left V 0 bases short and J 4 bases short, with 12 bases between. The CDR3 runs 14 residues. Germline V lookup: CDR1 DFQATT, CDR2 SNEGSKA (reference sequence). The CDR3 DNA reads as TGCAGTGCTAGAGACCGGGGTTGGGGCACTGAAGCTTTCTTT. Translation: CSARDRGWGTEAFF.

The rearrangement joins TRBV7-9 to TRBJ1-1; 10 positions agree with TRBD1. Trimming at V came to 4 bases and at J to 3 bases, leaving 5 bases not matched to a gene. This CDR3 contains 15 residues. The V gene's germline CDR1 is SEHNR and CDR2 FQNEAQ (reference sequence). CDR3 region: CASSWMTGGHTEAFF. Written as DNA, the CDR3 is TGTGCCAGCAGCTGGATGACAGGGGGCCACACTGAAGCTTTCTTT.

The chain has TRBV20-1 and TRBJ2-3, with TRBD1 as a possible D gene (6 bases). This CDR3 comprises 13 residues. Trimming removed 1 base from V and 8 bases from J, with 13 bases in between. The V gene's germline CDR1 is DFQATT and CDR2 SNEGSKA (reference sequence). CDR3 DNA: TGCAGTGCTAGAGGGGGGCCCCTGGGTACGCAGTATTTT. This sequence encodes CSARGGPLGTQYF.

The table lists this clonotype with a few counts. The chain uses TRBV6-9 and TRBJ2-7; D possibly uses TRBD1 or TRBD2 (5 bases each). CDR1 MNHGY and CDR2 SVAAGI come from the germline V gene. The CDR3 runs to 14 residues. V was pared by 8 bases and J by 4 bases, with 18 bases between. DNA of the CDR3: TGTGCCAGCCGGGACCCCACGAGGATATACGAGCAGTACGTC. Its translation: CASRDPTRIYEQYV.

This clonotype appeared a few times. The rearrangement links TRBV24-1 to TRBJ2-1; 10 positions match TRBD1. The DNA end lines up better with TRBJ2-7; the J call may be wrong. CDR3 size: 17 residues. Germline CDR1 is KGHDR and CDR2 is SFDVKD. This chain's CDR3 is CATSDWTGGQISYEQYF. The CDR3 DNA sequence: TGTGCCACCAGTGATTGGACAGGGGGTCAAATCTCCTACGAGCAGTACTTC.

The chain recombines TRBV5-5 with TRBJ1-6, with D tentatively TRBD1 (5 bases). Per the germline V gene, CDR1 is SGHKS and CDR2 is YYEKEE (reference sequence). The CDR3 spans 16 residues. With 0 bases removed from V and 7 bases from J, the gap between germline ends came to 14 bases. The CDR3 DNA reads as TGTGCCAGCAGCTTGGCGGCCGGGGGTGGCAATTCACCCCTCCACTTT. This translates into CASSLAAGGGNSPLHF.

This clonotype was picked up a small number of times. This chain uses TRBV29-1 with TRBJ1-1; 7 nucleotides line up with TRBD1. CDR1 is SQVTM and CDR2 is ANQGSEA in the germline V gene. V shed 4 bases, J shed 5 bases, and the junction held 7 bases outside the gene matches. The CDR3 is 13 amino acids. In nucleotides, the CDR3 is TGCAGCGTTGTGCACAGGGGTGAAACTGAAGCTTTCTTT. Its protein product is CSVVHRGETEAFF.

CDR3 bases: TGCAGCGTTGAAGATGGTACCTACGAGCAGTACTTC. Residues: CSVEDGTYEQYF. The rearrangement uses TRBV29-1 and TRBJ2-5; D unresolved. Near its end, the DNA agrees better with TRBJ2-7, so the J call may be wrong. Germline assignment: CDR1 SQVTM and CDR2 ANQGSEA. The CDR3 spans 12 residues.

This clonotype showed up just a few times. The genes are TRBV5-1 and TRBJ1-2; the match to TRBD1 covers 12 bases. Losses at the gene ends were 4 bases for V and 8 bases for J; bases not matched to a gene: 9. Germline assignment: CDR1 SGHRS and CDR2 YFSETQ. The CDR3 length is 15 residues. CDR3 amino acids: CASSARDRGLKGYTF. The CDR3 region has the DNA TGCGCCAGCAGCGCCCGGGACAGGGGGCTCAAGGGCTACACCTTC.

This clonotype was detected a few times. One end of the junction does not line up with germline, which may come from a read error. This chain links TRBV5-1 with TRBJ2-7, with D possibly matching TRBD1 (7 bases). The CDR3 extends over 15 amino acids. Germline V gives CDR1 SGHRS, CDR2 YFSETQ. CDR3 protein: CASSLSGDSTYEQYF. The CDR3 DNA reads as TGCGCCAGCAGCTTGTCGGGGGACAGCACCTACGAGCAGTATTTC.

The chain couples TRBV5-1 to TRBJ2-1; D uncertain. V lost 0 bases and J lost 4, with 14 bases in between. The CDR3 runs 16 residues. CDR1 SGHRS and CDR2 YFSETQ come from the germline V gene. CDR3 loop: CASSLVVLPAYNEQFF. The CDR3 DNA sequence: TGCGCCAGCAGCTTGGTTGTCTTGCCCGCTTACAATGAGCAGTTCTTC.

The chain couples TRBV11-2 to TRBJ2-5; D may correspond to TRBD1 or TRBD2 (5 bases each). Germline CDR1 and CDR2: SGHAT and FQNNGV. The length of the CDR3 is 15 residues. V lost 1 base, J lost 1 base, and 10 bases lay in between. The CDR3 region has the DNA TGTGCCAGCAGCTTAGGGGGACCTCGCCAAGAGACCCAGTACTTC. Its protein product is CASSLGGPRQETQYF.

This clonotype has a handful of counts. This rearrangement joins TRBV7-9 to TRBJ2-5, with 9 bases that match TRBD1. The CDR3 sequence is 15 residues long. The germline CDR1 and CDR2 sequences are SEHNR and FQNEAQ (reference sequence). V dropped 2 bases and J dropped 1; count of bases not matched to a gene: 2. The CDR3 nucleotides read TGTGCCAGCAGCTTACTGACAGGGGGCCAAGAGACCCAGTACTTC. This codes for CASSLLTGGQETQYF.

This clonotype was detected only a few times. The chain couples TRBV6-5 to TRBJ1-2, with D possibly TRBD1 on 6 matching bases. CDR3 length equals 13 residues. V gave up 6 bases and J gave up 7 bases, with 15 bases separating them. Germline loops: CDR1 MNHEY, CDR2 SVGAGI. DNA of the CDR3: TGTGCCAGCAGAAACGACAGGCCTGGTGGCTACACCTTC. It is translated as CASRNDRPGGYTF.

This clonotype was found a few times. The genes are TRBV27 and TRBJ1-4; TRBD1 matches at 12 bases. The germline V gene has CDR1 MNHEY and CDR2 SMNVEV (reference sequence). V gave up 3 bases and J gave up 8 bases; unmatched junction bases: 7. The CDR3 has 16 amino acids. CDR3 bases: TGTGCCAGCAGTTTCCGGCCGGGACAGGGGGCCGAAAAACTGTTTTTT. This codes for CASSFRPGQGAEKLFF.

This sequence joins TRBV10-3 and TRBJ2-7; the match to TRBD2 covers 8 bases. The J call may not be correct, given that the DNA end is closer to TRBJ2-1. Germline CDR1 and CDR2: ENHRY and SYGVKD. This CDR3 contains 13 residues. CDR3 amino acids: CAITPAGDHEQFF. CDR3 DNA sequence: TGTGCCATCACGCCAGCGGGAGACCATGAGCAGTTCTTC.

This sequence joins TRBV4-1 and TRBJ2-5; a weak D match, TRBD2 (6 bases). From germline, CDR1 is MGHRA and CDR2 YSYEKL. Deletions cut 0 bases from V and 4 bases from J, with 21 bases between. The CDR3 sequence is 18 residues long. CDR3 in amino acids: CASSQDSYSRRGGETQYF. The CDR3 coding sequence is TGCGCCAGCAGCCAAGATTCCTATAGCCGGAGGGGAGGAGAGACCCAGTACTTC.

The rearrangement uses TRBV7-8 and TRBJ2-5, with TRBD2 identical over 8 bases. Matching the DNA end better, TRBJ2-7 makes the J call doubtful. Germline loops: CDR1 SGHVS, CDR2 FQNEAQ. This CDR3 is 14 amino acids long. CDR3 sequence (DNA): TGTGCCAGCACCGGAGGGACTAGTCCCTCCGAGCAGTACTTC. Translation: CASTGGTSPSEQYF.

The V gene is TRBV20-1, the J gene TRBJ1-5; D unclear. This CDR3 spans 11 amino acids. The V end was cut by 0 bases, the J end by 5 bases, with 2 bases between. Looked up from germline, CDR1 is DFQATT and CDR2 is SNEGSKA (reference sequence). Here the CDR3 reads CSARDHQPQHF. CDR3 bases: TGCAGTGCTAGAGACCATCAGCCCCAGCATTTT.

The chain joins TRBV2 to TRBJ2-3; D is undetermined. Trimming cost V 6 bases and J 1 base, with 11 bases left between them. The CDR3 covers 14 residues. Germline CDR1 reads SNHLY; CDR2 reads FYNNEI. The CDR3 is CASSGFWGTDTQYF. The CDR3 coding sequence is TGTGCCAGCAGCGGGTTTTGGGGCACAGATACGCAGTATTTT.

This rearrangement joins TRBV7-2 to TRBJ1-5; 9 positions agree with TRBD1. Germline CDR1 and CDR2: SGHTA and FQGNSA. The trim removed 4 bases at V and 7 bases at J, leaving 5 bases unmatched. The CDR3 contains 14 residues. CDR3 residues: CASSWTGETQPQHF. CDR3 DNA sequence: TGTGCCAGCAGCTGGACAGGGGAGACCCAGCCCCAGCATTTT.

V is TRBV12-3 or TRBV12-4 and J is TRBJ1-2, with 7 bases identical to TRBD1. The CDR3 runs 15 residues. Trimming cost V 5 bases and J 4 bases; bases outside gene matches: 10. CDR3 in DNA: TGTGCCAGCAGTCCTCCAGGGGGACCCCTCTATGGCTACACCTTC. It translates to CASSPPGGPLYGYTF.

This clonotype has only a few counts. The J gene is TRBJ2-5, the V gene TRBV11-2, with TRBD2 matching 7 bases. The J call is uncertain, as TRBJ2-1 better fits the DNA end. CDR1 SGHAT and CDR2 FQNNGV come from the germline V gene. This CDR3 is built from 15 residues. The CDR3: CASRPGTNSRNEQFF. CDR3 bases: TGTGCCAGCAGGCCCGGGACTAATTCGAGGAATGAGCAGTTCTTC.

This clonotype was found a few times. The chain combines TRBV3-1 with TRBJ2-5; TRBD1 matches 9 bases. The DNA end is more similar to TRBJ2-7, so the J call may be wrong. The germline gives CDR1 LGHDT, CDR2 YNNKEL (reference sequence). CDR3 size: 18 residues. Here the CDR3 reads CASSQVGTGKSRIAEQYF. CDR3 coding DNA: TGTGCCAGCAGCCAAGTGGGGACAGGGAAATCTCGTATCGCCGAGCAGTACTTC.

J is TRBJ2-3 and V is TRBV7-8, with D tentatively TRBD1 (5 bases). There are 17 residues in the CDR3. Trimming took 3 bases from V and 0 from J, leaving 16 bases between them. Looked up from germline, CDR1 is SGHVS and CDR2 is FQNEAQ. CDR3 nucleotide sequence: TGTGCCAGCAGCTTTTACCGGACAACCCAAAGCACAGATACGCAGTATTTT. Translation gives CASSFYRTTQSTDTQYF.

This chain links TRBV29-1 with TRBJ2-1; maybe TRBD2 (6 bases). V dropped 8 bases and J dropped 5 bases, with 22 bases sitting between them. Germline values: CDR1 SQVTM, CDR2 ANQGSEA. The CDR3 loop spans 15 amino acids. CDR3 DNA sequence: TGCAGCCTGGAGGGTGGCCAGACCCCTAACAATGAGCAGTTCTTC. Amino acid sequence: CSLEGGQTPNNEQFF.

Here the CDR3 DNA reads TGTGCCAGCAGTTACGCTCGATTTACCTACGAGCAGTACTTC. This sequence encodes CASSYARFTYEQYF. The rearrangement uses TRBV6-2 or TRBV6-3 and TRBJ2-5; no firm D call. The end of the DNA aligns better with TRBJ2-7, so the J call may be wrong. CDR3 length equals 14 residues. Per germline, CDR1 MNHEY and CDR2 SVGEGT.

This clonotype was seen a handful of times. The rearrangement uses TRBV29-1 and TRBJ1-2, with 12 bases that match TRBD1. Germline trimming cut 0 bases from V and 6 bases from J; bases unmatched to any gene: 5. The CDR3 runs 15 residues. Germline-derived CDR1 and CDR2 are SQVTM and ANQGSEA. The CDR3 reads CSVEDWDRGLDGYTF. The CDR3, as DNA: TGCAGCGTTGAAGATTGGGACAGGGGGCTCGATGGCTACACCTTC. Full variable domain (rest looked up from reference TRBV29-1 and TRBJ1-2): SAVISQKPSRDICQRGTSLTIQCQVDSQVTMMFWYRQQPGQSLTLIATANQGSEATYESGFVIDKFPISRPNLTFSTLTVSNMSPEDSSIYLCSVEDWDRGLDGYTFGSGTRLTVV.

The rearrangement links TRBV29-1 to TRBJ2-5; 8 bases map to TRBD1. V was pared by 0 bases and J by 4 bases, with 7 bases of the junction left unmatched. The CDR3 is 15 amino acids. CDR1 and CDR2 from the germline V gene are SQVTM and ANQGSEA. This chain's CDR3 is CSVEDPGRGRETQYF. In DNA form, the CDR3 reads TGCAGCGTTGAAGATCCGGGCAGGGGGCGAGAGACCCAGTACTTC.

The chain uses TRBV20-1 and TRBJ2-5; D ambiguous. CDR1 is DFQATT and CDR2 is SNEGSKA in the germline V gene (reference sequence). The CDR3 spans 11 residues. V lost 0 bases to trimming and J lost 13 bases, with 12 bases between them. CDR3 sequence (DNA): TGCAGTGCTAGAGAGGTATCGAGGCGGTACTTC. This gives the protein CSAREVSRRYF.

This clonotype has just a few counts. The chain couples TRBV3-1 to TRBJ2-5, with D possibly being TRBD1 or TRBD2 (5 bases each). This CDR3 region has 12 residues. Germline lookup yields CDR1 LGHDT and CDR2 YNNKEL (reference sequence). Trimming removed 1 base at V and 12 bases at J, with 12 bases between. CDR3 loop: CASSQGGPPEYF. CDR3 coding DNA: TGTGCCAGCAGCCAAGGGGGACCGCCTGAGTACTTC.